This is a list of T cell receptor beta chains from one sample in a study of blood T cell repertoires in COVID-19. The assay was immunoSEQ multiplex PCR, and TCRdb's table has in-frame clones only and misses some. The sample carries 140,000 or so clones, around 83% recorded once. Sequenced sample: PBMCs or T cells enriched from blood (not recorded which). Receptor source: a man aged 50-59 years who had recovered from COVID-19. The CDR3 runs from the conserved cysteine through the conserved F or W. The order of the fields is D gene, clone size, V gene, J gene, CDR3 protein, CDR3 DNA. D genes are given only for firm matches. Rows may omit the clone size; those that give it use once, few, many or a size class.

>.|once|TRBV6-1|TRBJ1-2
CASSESPGDYGYTF
TGTGCCAGCAGTGAATCGCCTGGAGACTATGGCTACACCTTC
>.|.|TRBV6-5|TRBJ1-1
CASRRTVNTEAFF
TGTGCCAGCAGACGGACAGTTAACACTGAAGCTTTCTTT
>.|.|TRBV27|TRBJ2-2
CAAGDYLSGELFF
TGTGCCGCAGGGGATTATTTATCCGGGGAGCTGTTTTTT
>.|few|TRBV4-3|TRBJ2-7
CASSQDSPVQGREQYF
TGCGCCAGCAGCCAAGATTCCCCTGTTCAGGGGCGCGAGCAGTACTTC
>.|.|TRBV27|TRBJ2-5
CASSPPRAVGQETQYF
TGTGCCAGCAGTCCCCCGAGAGCGGTGGGACAAGAGACCCAGTACTTC
>.|many|TRBV5-6|TRBJ2-7
CASSLQGRYEQYF
TGTGCCAGCAGCTTACAGGGACGGTACGAGCAGTACTTC
>.|once|TRBV3-1/TRBV3-2|TRBJ2-3
CASRRSGTDTQYF
TGTGCCAGCAGGCGGAGCGGCACAGATACGCAGTATTTT
>TRBD1|.|TRBV7-2|TRBJ1-2
CASSFRDRDGYTF
TGTGCCAGCAGCTTCCGGGACAGGGATGGCTACACCTTC
>.|.|TRBV6-2/TRBV6-3|TRBJ1-2
CASSYSSYYGYTF
TGTGCCAGCAGTTACTCTTCCTACTATGGCTACACCTTC
>TRBD2|.|TRBV10-3|TRBJ2-3
CAIGGGGRDTQYF
TGTGCCATCGGTGGCGGGGGACGAGATACGCAGTATTTT
>TRBD1|.|TRBV7-2|TRBJ1-1
CASSPRTGEGLAEAFF
TGTGCCAGCAGCCCGCGGACAGGGGAGGGCCTTGCTGAAGCTTTCTTT
>.|.|TRBV21-1|TRBJ2-7
CASSAGTGEYEQYF
TGTGCCAGCAGCGCCGGGACAGGGGAATACGAGCAGTACTTC
>TRBD1|.|TRBV19|TRBJ1-1
CASSIKGQGANTEAFF
TGTGCCAGTAGTATAAAGGGACAGGGGGCGAACACTGAAGCTTTCTTT
>TRBD1|.|TRBV7-2|TRBJ2-7
CASSLAGQGYEQYF
TGTGCCAGCAGCCTCGCAGGACAGGGCTACGAGCAGTACTTC
>TRBD2|.|TRBV12-5|TRBJ2-5
CASGLGLAGGFQETQYF
TGTGCTAGTGGTTTGGGACTAGCGGGGGGATTCCAAGAGACCCAGTACTTC
>TRBD2|.|TRBV9|TRBJ2-7
CASSAGTSGGSGYYEQYF
TGTGCCAGCAGCGCCGGGACTAGCGGGGGGTCTGGGTATTACGAGCAGTACTTC
>.|.|TRBV28|TRBJ2-1
CASSFPGGGSYNEQFF
TGTGCCAGCAGTTTTCCAGGAGGTGGGTCTTACAATGAGCAGTTCTTC